This T cell receptor (beta chain) was documented in a study of radiotherapy plus CTLA-4 blockade in lung cancer. Study observations and caveats: Tumor-origin TCR clones grew in blood after radiotherapy plus ipilimumab.

The data were produced by immunoSEQ multiplex PCR, yet TCRdb's version contains in-frame clones alone and is incomplete. There are approximately 57,000 clones in the sample; approximately 82% occur only once, and roughly 6.7% lies in the top ten. CDR1 is MGHRA and CDR2 is YSYEKL in the germline V gene. V lost 1 base, J lost 5 bases, and 18 bases lay in between. The CDR3 is made up of 16 amino acids. A word on this clone: Its antigen is unknown.

Specimen: peripheral blood, collected from a patient treated with radiotherapy plus ipilimumab. The sequence came from a human donor with non-small cell lung cancer whose response to radiotherapy plus ipilimumab could not be evaluated. The rearrangement uses TRBV4-1 and TRBJ2-7; D may be TRBD2 (6 bases). The CDR3 DNA is TGCGCCAGCAGCCAAGGGGGGAGGTCCATCAATGACGAGCAGTACTTC. Protein: CASSQGGRSINDEQYF.